Included here is one T cell receptor (beta chain) sequence, with context. One entry per CDR3 protein results from TCRdb running MiXCR on the 5' RACE reads. The table has approximately 630,000 distinct CDR3 sequences, 7.1% seen once; the top ten hold around 1.6%. The sample comes from a study of identical twins. The V and J ends lost 2 bases and 1 base respectively, with 17 bases between them. Germline values: CDR1 SGHVS, CDR2 FNYEAQ. The CDR3 contains 17 residues. All donors were healthy, and all were Caucasian. These data were likewise used in another study, on yellow fever vaccine responses in identical twins.

The chain has TRBV7-6 and TRBJ2-5, with unresolved D. This sequence originates from a woman under 30 in good health. Sequenced input: PBMCs. The CDR3 DNA is TGTGCCAGCAGCTTAAGCGTGGACGACACTTTCCAAGAGACCCAGTACTTC. As protein: CASSLSVDDTFQETQYF.